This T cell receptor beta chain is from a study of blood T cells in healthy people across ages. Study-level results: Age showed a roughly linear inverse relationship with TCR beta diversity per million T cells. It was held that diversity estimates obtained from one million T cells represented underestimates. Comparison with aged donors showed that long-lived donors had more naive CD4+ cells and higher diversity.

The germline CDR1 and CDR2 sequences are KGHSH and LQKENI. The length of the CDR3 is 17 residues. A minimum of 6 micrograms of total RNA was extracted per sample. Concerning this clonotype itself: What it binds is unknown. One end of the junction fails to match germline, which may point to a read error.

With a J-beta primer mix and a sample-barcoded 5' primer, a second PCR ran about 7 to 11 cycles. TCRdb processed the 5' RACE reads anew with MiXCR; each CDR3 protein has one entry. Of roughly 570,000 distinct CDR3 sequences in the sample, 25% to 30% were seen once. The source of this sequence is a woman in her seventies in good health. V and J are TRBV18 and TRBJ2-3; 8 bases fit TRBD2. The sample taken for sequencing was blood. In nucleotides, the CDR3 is TGTGCCTGCTCCGCCACGGTACACGGGGGGGCCGGAGATACGCAGTATTTT. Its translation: CACSATVHGGAGDTQYF.